The 8 T cell receptor beta chains below come from one sample, sequenced in a study of CD8+CD57+ T cells in acquired aplastic anemia. Profiling of TCR beta VDJ combinations and CDR3 sequences used genomic DNA as template. Each CDR3 protein gets one entry after TCRdb re-called the reads with MiXCR. The sample includes 250,000 to 300,000 distinct CDR3 sequences, 45% to 70% of them seen just once. The sequenced material came from sorted CD4+, CD8+, or CD8+CD57+ T cells (not recorded which) from PBMCs. The receptors shown here come from a human donor with severe aplastic anemia or a healthy control (not recorded which).

As concerns this clonotype: A much larger clonotype is one base distant, so this may be a read error. The chain links TRBV5-1 to TRBJ1-1; no clear D. The CDR3 has 14 amino acids. Per the germline V gene, CDR1 is SGHRS and CDR2 is YFSETQ. The CDR3 here is CTSSQWSQTDEAFF. DNA of the CDR3: TGTACCAGCAGCCAATGGAGTCAGACGGATGAAGCTTTCTTT. Full variable domain (rest looked up from reference TRBV5-1 and TRBJ1-1): KAGVTQTPRYLIKTRGQQVTLSCSPISGHRSVSWYQQTPGQGLQFLFEYFSETQRNKGNFPGRFSGRQFSNSRSEMNVSTLELGDSALYLCTSSQWSQTDEAFFGQGTRLTVV.

Remarks on this clonotype: A read error may produce the germline difference seen at one junction end. The J gene is TRBJ2-5, the V gene TRBV7-9; D not resolved. CDR3 length: 13 residues. Germline lookup yields CDR1 SEHNR and CDR2 FQNEAQ (reference sequence). CDR3 coding DNA: TGTTCCAGCAGCTCCGGCAACGTAGAGACCCAGTACTTC. Translated: CSSSSGNVETQYF.

This clonotype was picked up a small number of times. The rearrangement links TRBV5-8 to TRBJ2-7; 7 bases line up with TRBD1. There are 13 residues in the CDR3. Germline V gives CDR1 SGHTS, CDR2 YDEGEE. After removal of 4 bases from V and 7 bases from J, the junction contained 8 bases not matched to a gene. The CDR3 region is CASSRDRVVEQYF. CDR3 DNA: TGTGCCAGCAGCCGCGACAGGGTAGTTGAGCAGTACTTC.

The chain has TRBV19 and TRBJ2-2; TRBD2 is a possible D gene (5 bases). With 5 bases removed from V and 5 bases from J, the gap between germline ends came to 15 bases. CDR3 length equals 15 residues. CDR1 is LNHDA, CDR2 SQIVND, per germline (reference sequence). CDR3: CASSSPTRGTGELFF. The CDR3 DNA sequence: TGTGCCAGTAGTTCGCCGACTCGCGGGACCGGGGAGCTGTTTTTT.

This clonotype has just one count. V is TRBV5-1 and J is TRBJ1-1, with no clear D. Germline V lookup: CDR1 SGHRS, CDR2 YFSETQ. Trimming took off 1 base at V and 2 bases at J, with 9 bases between the two ends. CDR3 size: 14 residues. The CDR3: CASSLSTFNTEAFF. The CDR3 DNA is TGCGCCAGCAGCTTGAGTACATTTAACACTGAAGCTTTCTTT.

This clonotype was seen a handful of times. The chain uses TRBV20-1 and TRBJ2-7, with 8 bases that match TRBD1. J gave up 0 bases and V 6 bases, and 4 bases lay outside the gene matches. The length of the CDR3 is 13 residues. The V gene's germline CDR1 is DFQATT and CDR2 SNEGSKA (reference sequence). The CDR3: CSAQDRDSYEQYF. The DNA for the CDR3 is TGCAGTGCGCAGGACAGGGACTCCTACGAGCAGTACTTC.

This rearrangement joins TRBV5-6 to TRBJ1-5; D is perhaps TRBD1 (5 bases). V lost 2 bases and J 4 bases, leaving 10 bases between the germline ends. The CDR3 consists of 14 residues. Germline-derived CDR1 and CDR2 are SGHDT and YYEEEE. CDR3 sequence: CASSFRGFNQPQHF. Here the CDR3 DNA reads TGTGCCAGCAGCTTTCGGGGGTTTAATCAGCCCCAGCATTTT.

The sample holds a few counts of this clonotype. The rearrangement links TRBV20-1 to TRBJ2-7, with a tentative D call TRBD2 (7 bases). The CDR3 totals 13 residues. The V gene lost 5 bases and the J gene lost 0 bases, with 11 bases spanning the gap. CDR1 and CDR2 from the germline V gene are DFQATT and SNEGSKA (reference sequence). The CDR3 DNA reads TGCAGTGCTCGGGGGGCCACCTCCTACGAGCAGTACTTC. Protein product: CSARGATSYEQYF.